This T cell receptor (beta chain) was identified during a study of blood T cell repertoires in COVID-19. Study-wide context: The United States, Italy and Spain provided the acute and convalescent COVID-19 samples. PBMCs, B-cell-depleted T cells, or T cells were the source of the cDNA or gDNA that made up the material.

Study processing details: Scientists estimated how many nucleated cells there were by amplifying reference gene primers. Sequenced by immunoSEQ multiplex PCR; TCRdb stores in-frame clones only, minus some. V, J and clone size reflect that table, while D and trimming were determined from the DNA. This table has about 52,000 clones, roughly 87% appearing once. The V and J ends lost 3 bases and 0 bases respectively, with 16 bases between them. Per the germline V gene, CDR1 is SGHNT and CDR2 is YYREEE (reference sequence). The CDR3 runs to 16 residues. Material for sequencing was peripheral blood. The J gene is TRBJ2-7, the V gene TRBV5-4; tentative D call: TRBD2 (7 bases). This receptor was taken from a human donor in a cohort sampled during active COVID-19. This CDR3 reads CASSSGGGGGSYEQYF. The CDR3 DNA reads as TGTGCCAGCAGCTCCGGTGGGGGAGGGGGCTCCTACGAGCAGTACTTC.